The 24 T cell receptor beta chains reported below all come from one sample, sequenced in a study of blood T cell repertoires in COVID-19. Here immunoSEQ multiplex PCR was the method, and the copy in TCRdb shows in-frame clones only, minus some. The sample contains about 120,000 clones, roughly 89% of which appear only once. The sample comprised peripheral blood. The receptors stem from a woman in her fifties or sixties with COVID-19, enrolled during active disease.

This chain uses TRBV18 with TRBJ2-1; D is possibly TRBD1 (6 bases). CDR1 and CDR2 from the germline V gene are KGHSH and LQKENI. The ends were cut back, 3 bases at V and 3 bases at J, with 12 bases in the middle. The CDR3 contains 15 residues. In DNA, the CDR3 is TGTGCCAGCTCACCTCGACAGGCCCGCTACAATGAGCAGTTCTTC. The encoded protein is CASSPRQARYNEQFF. The variable domain in full, completed from reference TRBV18 and TRBJ2-1, reads NAGVMQNPRHLVRRRGQEARLRCSPMKGHSHVYWYRQLPEEGLKFMVYLQKENIIDESGMPKERFSAEFPKEGPSILRIQQVVRGDSAAYFCASSPRQARYNEQFFGPGTRLTVL.

This clone was picked up a small number of times. CDR3 DNA: TGTGCCAGCAGGTGGACAGGGGACGAGCAGTACTTC. Translation: CASRWTGDEQYF. The chain has TRBV2 and TRBJ2-7, with 9 bases lining up with TRBD1. This CDR3 has 12 amino acids. CDR1 and CDR2 (germline): SNHLY, FYNNEI. The V gene end was trimmed by 6 bases and the J gene end by 5 bases; junction bases not matched to a gene: 2.

V and J are TRBV14 and TRBJ2-5; 7 nucleotides align to TRBD2. From germline, CDR1 is SGHDN and CDR2 FVKESK. CDR3 length equals 14 residues. J lost 7 bases, V lost 1 base, and 6 bases had no gene match. CDR3 in DNA: TGTGCCAGCAGCCAAGCCGGACTAGTTAGGACCCAGTACTTC. Its protein product is CASSQAGLVRTQYF. Looking up the rest from reference TRBV14 and TRBJ2-5 gives the full variable domain: EAGVTQFPSHSVIEKGQTVTLRCDPISGHDNLYWYRRVMGKEIKFLLHFVKESKQDESGMPNNRFLAERTGGTYSTLKVQPAELEDSGVYFCASSQAGLVRTQYFGPGTRLLVL.

This sequence joins TRBV19 and TRBJ2-7; 7 bases line up with TRBD2. The germline V gene has CDR1 LNHDA and CDR2 SQIVND (reference sequence). J was trimmed by 4 bases and V by 3 bases; bases with no gene match: 3. The CDR3 has 13 amino acids. CDR3 DNA sequence: TGTGCCAGTAGTATGGTCGGGGGGTACGAGCAGTACTTC. It encodes CASSMVGGYEQYF.

The rearrangement uses TRBV9 and TRBJ2-7, with 8 bases identical to TRBD2. There are 14 residues in the CDR3. The germline V gene has CDR1 SGDLS and CDR2 YYNGEE. Trimming cost V 1 base and J 6 bases; bases outside gene matches: 6. This CDR3 is CASSVRAGGGEQYF. For the CDR3, the DNA is TGTGCCAGCAGCGTAAGGGCCGGGGGGGGCGAGCAGTACTTC.

The V and J genes are TRBV5-7 and TRBJ2-7, with 10 bases identical to TRBD2. TRBV5-7 carries the ORF label, with uncertain function. The J segment lost 3 bases and the V segment lost 6 bases, leaving 21 bases of the junction unmatched. The CDR3 runs to 19 residues. The CDR3 spells CASKRGWGSNRTSGYEQYF. The CDR3 nucleotides are TGTGCCAGCAAACGAGGGTGGGGGAGCAACCGGACTAGCGGCTACGAGCAGTACTTC.

This chain joins TRBV7-2 and TRBJ1-1; D uncertain. The germline V and J ends were trimmed by 5 bases and 0 bases, with 19 bases remaining between them. Germline V lookup: CDR1 SGHTA, CDR2 FQGNSA. This CDR3 is 17 amino acids long. In DNA, the CDR3 is TGTGCCAGCAGCCAATCCCCCAGACACCTCATGAACACTGAAGCTTTCTTT. It specifies CASSQSPRHLMNTEAFF.

The V and J genes are TRBV5-1 and TRBJ1-3, with 8 bases aligning to TRBD1. Trimming at V came to 4 bases and at J to 0 bases, leaving 3 bases not matched to a gene. Germline V lookup: CDR1 SGHRS, CDR2 YFSETQ. This CDR3 has 15 residues. This chain's CDR3 is CASSEGTGSGNTIYF. Here the CDR3 DNA reads TGCGCCAGCAGCGAAGGGACAGGCTCTGGAAACACCATATATTTT.

The chain combines TRBV9 with TRBJ2-2; D possibly corresponds to TRBD1 (6 bases). The germline gives CDR1 SGDLS, CDR2 YYNGEE. This CDR3 has 15 residues. Deletions cut 0 bases from V and 5 bases from J, with 11 bases between. CDR3 sequence reads: CASSVEQGWTGELFF. CDR3 sequence (DNA): TGTGCCAGCAGCGTAGAACAGGGTTGGACCGGGGAGCTGTTTTTT.

The V and J genes are TRBV18 and TRBJ1-1; TRBD1 aligns across 7 bases. This CDR3 contains 15 residues. CDR1 and CDR2 from the germline V gene are KGHSH and LQKENI. The ends lost 0 bases at V and 5 bases at J; junction bases unmatched: 6. The CDR3 here is CASSPPYRGGTEAFF. For the CDR3, the DNA is TGTGCCAGCTCACCACCGTACAGGGGAGGTACTGAAGCTTTCTTT.

The chain links TRBV2 to TRBJ2-7; D is perhaps TRBD1 (6 bases). This CDR3 region has 13 residues. V lost 4 bases and J lost 2, with 9 bases in between. Germline values: CDR1 SNHLY, CDR2 FYNNEI. The CDR3 coding sequence is TGTGCCAGCAGTGTCCAGGGGACCTACGAGCAGTACTTC. It codes for CASSVQGTYEQYF.

This sequence joins TRBV7-2 and TRBJ2-1; 8 nucleotides line up with TRBD2. In germline, CDR1 is SGHTA, CDR2 FQGNSA. V was clipped by 2 bases and J by 13 bases; unmatched bases: 4. The CDR3 covers 12 residues. CDR3 in amino acids: CASSLTLAEQFF. CDR3 coding DNA: TGTGCCAGCAGCTTAACACTAGCGGAACAGTTCTTC.

The chain employs TRBV20-1 and TRBJ1-5, with D possibly TRBD1 on 5 matching bases. Germline CDR1 is DFQATT and CDR2 is SNEGSKA (reference sequence). CDR3 length equals 14 residues. V lost 3 bases to trimming and J lost 1 base, with 10 bases between them. This chain's CDR3 is CSASRGQSNQPQHF. For the CDR3, the DNA is TGCAGTGCTAGTCGCGGACAAAGCAATCAGCCCCAGCATTTT.

V and J are TRBV6-5 and TRBJ2-2, with 8 bases lining up with TRBD1. Germline CDR1 MNHEY, CDR2 SVGAGI. Trimming removed 4 bases from V and 4 bases from J; junction bases left unmatched: 5. This CDR3 is built from 15 residues. CDR3 sequence: CASSSRTGSTGELFF. The CDR3 DNA reads TGTGCCAGCAGTTCCCGGACAGGGAGCACCGGGGAGCTGTTTTTT.

The chain combines TRBV7-3 with TRBJ1-1; no firm D call. Germline values: CDR1 SGHTA, CDR2 FQGTGA. Trimming stripped 4 bases from V and 4 bases from J, with 10 bases between. The CDR3 has 13 residues. CDR3 residues: CASSSQPGTEAFF. CDR3 nucleotide sequence: TGTGCCAGCAGCTCACAACCGGGCACTGAAGCTTTCTTT. Supplemented by reference TRBV7-3 and TRBJ1-1, the full variable domain reads GAGVSQTPSNKVTEKGKYVELRCDPISGHTALYWYRQSLGQGPEFLIYFQGTGAADDSGLPNDRFFAVRPEGSVSTLKIQRTERGDSAVYLCASSSQPGTEAFFGQGTRLTVV.

The chain combines TRBV29-1 with TRBJ2-7; 13 bases are shared with TRBD2. The CDR3 contains 13 residues. Germline trimming cut 3 bases from V and 7 bases from J; bases unmatched to any gene: 3. Germline CDR1 and CDR2: SQVTM and ANQGSEA. The CDR3 bases are TGCAGCGTTGAGACTAGCGGGGGGCGAGAGCAGTACTTC. Its protein product is CSVETSGGREQYF.

The rearrangement links TRBV7-8 to TRBJ2-7; 14 bases align to TRBD2. Per germline, CDR1 SGHVS and CDR2 FQNEAQ. Trimming at V came to 5 bases and at J to 3 bases, leaving 3 bases not matched to a gene. The CDR3 has 15 amino acids. The CDR3 DNA sequence: TGTGCCAGCAGCCCAGGGACTAGCGGGGGCTACGAGCAGTACTTC. Its translation is CASSPGTSGGYEQYF.

The rearrangement joins TRBV19 to TRBJ2-7, with 11 nucleotides matching TRBD1. Trimming took 4 bases from V and 6 from J; bases not matched to a gene: 2. This CDR3 region has 13 residues. The germline V gene encodes CDR1 LNHDA and CDR2 SQIVND (reference sequence). This chain's CDR3 is CASSTGTGGEQYF. Here the CDR3 DNA reads TGTGCCAGTAGTACCGGGACAGGGGGCGAGCAGTACTTC.

The genes are TRBV28 and TRBJ1-3; D not resolved. This CDR3 is built from 16 residues. Trimming stripped 4 bases from V and 0 bases from J, with 13 bases between. CDR1 and CDR2 (germline): MDHEN, SYDVKM. The CDR3 reads CASSSYGISSGNTIYF. The CDR3 DNA is TGTGCCAGCAGTTCTTACGGGATCAGCTCTGGAAACACCATATATTTT.

This clone is a singleton in its sample. V and J are TRBV19 and TRBJ2-1, with 8 bases fitting TRBD1. The CDR3 contains 13 residues. CDR1 is LNHDA, CDR2 SQIVND, per germline (reference sequence). V dropped 7 bases and J dropped 6; count of bases not matched to a gene: 5. CDR3 loop: CASTIDRGNEQFF. CDR3 sequence (DNA): TGTGCCAGTACCATTGACAGGGGCAATGAGCAGTTCTTC. The whole variable domain, remainder taken from reference TRBV19 and TRBJ2-1, is DGGITQSPKYLFRKEGQNVTLSCEQNLNHDAMYWYRQDPGQGLRLIYYSQIVNDFQKGDIAEGYSVSREKKESFPLTVTSAQKNPTAFYLCASTIDRGNEQFFGPGTRLTVL.

This clone was detected only once. The CDR3, as DNA: TGCGCCAGCAGTCTGGGGGCGGACACTGAAGCTTTCTTT. This codes for CASSLGADTEAFF. This chain uses TRBV5-1 with TRBJ1-1; D perhaps matches TRBD1 (6 bases). V gave up 5 bases and J gave up 3 bases, with 11 bases separating them. CDR1 and CDR2 from the germline V gene are SGHRS and YFSETQ. The CDR3 length is 13 residues. Filled out from reference TRBV5-1 and TRBJ1-1, the complete variable domain reads KAGVTQTPRYLIKTRGQQVTLSCSPISGHRSVSWYQQTPGQGLQFLFEYFSETQRNKGNFPGRFSGRQFSNSRSEMNVSTLELGDSALYLCASSLGADTEAFFGQGTRLTVV.

The genes are TRBV7-9 and TRBJ2-4; 11 nucleotides line up with TRBD1. In germline, CDR1 is SEHNR, CDR2 FQNEAQ (reference sequence). CDR3 length: 15 residues. V shed 6 bases, J shed 4 bases, and the junction held 5 bases outside the gene matches. The CDR3 loop is CASSIGQGAKNIQYF. CDR3 DNA: TGTGCCAGCAGTATAGGACAGGGGGCAAAAAACATTCAGTACTTC.

The chain carries TRBV10-3 and TRBJ2-3; possible D gene TRBD2, 7 bases. The germline V gene has CDR1 ENHRY and CDR2 SYGVKD. The CDR3 extends over 15 amino acids. The V end was cut by 7 bases, the J end by 0 bases, with 14 bases between. The CDR3 spells CAITVGGPSTDTQYF. CDR3 sequence (DNA): TGTGCCATCACCGTCGGGGGGCCTAGCACAGATACGCAGTATTTT.

This CDR3 reads CASSLDNRVTVTQYF. The CDR3 DNA follows: TGTGCCAGCAGCTTAGACAACCGGGTTACGGTGACCCAGTACTTC. This chain connects TRBV7-2 to TRBJ2-5; D gene ambiguous. V gave up 1 base and J gave up 7 bases, with 16 bases separating them. Germline values: CDR1 SGHTA, CDR2 FQGNSA. The CDR3 contains 15 residues.